The source of this T cell receptor (beta chain) is a study of T cell responses to AZD1222 COVID-19 vaccine. Repertoires were generated with immunoSEQ multiplex PCR, while TCRdb's copy carries only in-frame clones and drops some. The table has 56,000 or so clones, 80% to 90% seen once. This specimen consisted of peripheral blood, obtained on day 0 of AZD1222 vaccination. The TCR sequence derives from an adult in good health.

The CDR3, as DNA: TGTGCCAGCAGCTTGGGAGGGGGCATTAACTATGGCTACACCTTC. Translated: CASSLGGGINYGYTF. The chain joins TRBV5-6 to TRBJ1-2; 7 nucleotides agree with TRBD1. The CDR3 spans 15 residues. Unmatched junction bases numbered 3, after V lost 0 bases and J lost 1 base. In germline, CDR1 is SGHDT, CDR2 YYEEEE.